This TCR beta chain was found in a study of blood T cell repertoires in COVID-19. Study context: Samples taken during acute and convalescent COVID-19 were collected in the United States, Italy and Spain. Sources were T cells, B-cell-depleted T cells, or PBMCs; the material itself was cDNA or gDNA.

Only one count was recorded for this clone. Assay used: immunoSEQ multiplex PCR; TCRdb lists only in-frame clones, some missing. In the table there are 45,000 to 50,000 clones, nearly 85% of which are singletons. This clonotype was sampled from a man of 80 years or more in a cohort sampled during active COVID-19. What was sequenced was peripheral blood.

DNA for the CDR3: TGTGCCAGCAGTGACCCGGACAGATCTCCTAGCACAGATACGCAGTATTTT. Residues: CASSDPDRSPSTDTQYF. The V gene is TRBV2, the J gene TRBJ2-3; D might be TRBD1 (6 bases). The V end lost 3 bases, the J end lost 0 bases, and 16 bases lay between the germline ends. Germline V gives CDR1 SNHLY, CDR2 FYNNEI. The CDR3 has 17 amino acids.